The T cell receptor (beta chain) under discussion was sequenced for a study of shared clonotypes between healthy human individuals. With regard to this clone: Other nucleotide sequences from this sample produce the same CDR3.

CDR1 SNHLY and CDR2 FYNNEI come from the germline V gene. The ends were cut back, 4 bases at V and 3 bases at J, with 7 bases in the middle. The CDR3 has 12 amino acids. Assay used: immunoSEQ multiplex PCR; TCRdb lists only in-frame clones, some missing. Of about 490,000 clones in the sample, less than 80% are singletons; the top ten hold less than 15%. The sequence derives from a woman aged 40 to 49 in good health. Some clones in this sample may be carry-over from other donors' samples. The genes are TRBV2 and TRBJ2-7; D is undetermined. What was sequenced was PBMCs. This chain's CDR3 is CASSGTIYEQYF. Written as DNA, the CDR3 is TGTGCCAGCAGTGGGACCATCTACGAGCAGTACTTC.